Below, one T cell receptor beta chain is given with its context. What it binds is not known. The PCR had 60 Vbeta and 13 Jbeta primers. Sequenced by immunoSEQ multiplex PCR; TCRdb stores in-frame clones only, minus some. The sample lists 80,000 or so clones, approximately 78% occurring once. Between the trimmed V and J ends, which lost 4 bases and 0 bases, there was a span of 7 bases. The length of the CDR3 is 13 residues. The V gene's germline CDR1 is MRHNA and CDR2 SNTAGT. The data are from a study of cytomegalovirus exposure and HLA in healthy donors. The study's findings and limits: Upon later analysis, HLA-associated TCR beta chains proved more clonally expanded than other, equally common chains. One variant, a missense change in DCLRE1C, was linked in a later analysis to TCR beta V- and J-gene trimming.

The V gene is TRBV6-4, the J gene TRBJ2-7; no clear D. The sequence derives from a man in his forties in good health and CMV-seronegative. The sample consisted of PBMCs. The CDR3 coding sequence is TGTGCCAGCAGTGTGGGCCCCTCCTACGAGCAGTACTTC. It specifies CASSVGPSYEQYF.